This TCR beta chain comes out of a study of OX40 agonist ivuxolimab in advanced cancers. Study context: The dose-escalation cohort had hepatocellular carcinoma, melanoma, renal cell or head and neck cancer. Prior checkpoint blockade (anti-PD-1, anti-PD-L1 or anti-CTLA-4) was permitted; approximately 40% had it.

Repertoires were generated with immunoSEQ multiplex PCR, while TCRdb's copy carries only in-frame clones and drops some. The data contain around 70,000 clones, roughly 88% of them seen just once; the ten biggest clones take up about 1.1%. Patients with a history of autoimmune disease or on systemic immunosuppression were excluded. The length of the CDR3 is 14 residues. V was pared by 3 bases and J by 6 bases, with 11 bases between. Germline V gene sequence: CDR1 SEHNR, CDR2 FQNEAQ (reference sequence). The chain links TRBV7-9 to TRBJ1-4, with D possibly being TRBD1 (6 bases). The sample in question was CD4+ or CD8+ T cells sorted from blood, obtained in a trial of the OX40 agonist ivuxolimab. This sequence was found in an adult with an advanced solid tumor such as melanoma, head and neck, liver or kidney cancer. CDR3 sequence reads: CASSFSGADEKLFF. For the CDR3, the DNA is TGTGCCAGCAGCTTCTCGGGGGCCGATGAAAAACTGTTTTTT. The full variable domain, completed using reference TRBV7-9 and TRBJ1-4, is DTGVSQNPRHKITKRGQNVTFRCDPISEHNRLYWYRQTLGQGPEFLTYFQNEAQLEKSRLLSDRFSAERPKGSFSTLEIQRTEQGDSAMYLCASSFSGADEKLFFGSGTQLSVL.